The next 30 T cell receptor beta chains were all read from a single sample in a study of blood T cell repertoires in COVID-19. TCRdb's table, derived via immunoSEQ multiplex PCR, lists solely in-frame clones and lacks some. Among around 110,000 clones listed, about 93% were seen once. The specimen sequenced was peripheral blood. These receptors were collected from a woman in her twenties or thirties with acute or convalescent COVID-19.

V gene TRBV19 combines with J gene TRBJ2-7, with 14 bases that match TRBD2. V lost 5 bases to trimming and J lost 3 bases; unmatched junction nucleotides: 15. CDR1 and CDR2 from the germline V gene are LNHDA and SQIVND (reference sequence). The CDR3 runs 19 residues. The CDR3 loop is CASSVTAGTSGSIGYEQYF. The DNA for the CDR3 is TGTGCCAGTAGTGTGACCGCCGGGACTAGCGGGAGTATCGGCTACGAGCAGTACTTC.

The chain combines TRBV15 with TRBJ1-5; a possible D gene is TRBD1 (5 bases). Trimming cost V 0 bases and J 4 bases, with 10 bases left between them. The germline V gene encodes CDR1 LNHNV and CDR2 YYDKDF (reference sequence). The CDR3 consists of 15 residues. CDR3 sequence (DNA): TGTGCCACCAGCAGAGACAGGGTCGGGAATCAGCCCCAGCATTTT. Translating gives CATSRDRVGNQPQHF.

The chain links TRBV19 to TRBJ1-6; perhaps TRBD1 as D (6 bases). Looked up from germline, CDR1 is LNHDA and CDR2 is SQIVND (reference sequence). With 8 bases removed from V and 7 bases from J, the gap between germline ends came to 15 bases. This CDR3 region has 14 residues. In DNA, the CDR3 is TGTGCCAGTGCCGGTTTTCAGGGGAATTCACCCCTCCACTTT. This sequence encodes CASAGFQGNSPLHF.

The chain carries TRBV28 and TRBJ1-2, with TRBD1 matching 7 bases. Germline V CDR1 and CDR2: MDHEN, SYDVKM. The CDR3 is made up of 15 amino acids. V gave up 2 bases and J gave up 7 bases; unmatched junction bases: 10. The CDR3 region has the DNA TGTGCCAGCAGTTTACCCAATACAGGGGTTGTTGGCTACACCTTC. Translation gives CASSLPNTGVVGYTF.

The CDR3: CASSLQGVFWYF. CDR3 in DNA: TGTGCCAGCAGCTTGCAGGGGGTATTCTGGTACTTC. The chain links TRBV7-9 to TRBJ2-7; 7 bases are a match to TRBD1. This CDR3 contains 12 residues. The germline V gene has CDR1 SEHNR and CDR2 FQNEAQ (reference sequence). J gave up 12 bases and V 3 bases, and 8 bases lay outside the gene matches.

The rearrangement joins TRBV29-1 to TRBJ2-2; D might be TRBD1 (5 bases). Germline V CDR1 and CDR2: SQVTM, ANQGSEA. This CDR3 is 14 amino acids long. V shed 3 bases and J shed 1 base, with 9 bases lying between them. The CDR3 spells CSVDTGENTGELFF. CDR3 DNA: TGCAGCGTTGATACAGGCGAGAACACCGGGGAGCTGTTTTTT.

The genes are TRBV19 and TRBJ1-2; the match to TRBD1 covers 9 bases. This CDR3 is 14 amino acids long. The junction had 4 bases not matched to a gene; V was cut back by 6 bases and J by 2 bases. Germline V gives CDR1 LNHDA, CDR2 SQIVND (reference sequence). The CDR3, as DNA: TGTGCCAGTAGACTACAGGGGGCAAACTATGGCTACACCTTC. It codes for CASRLQGANYGYTF.

This rearrangement joins TRBV24-1 to TRBJ2-1, with D perhaps matching TRBD2 (6 bases). Germline-derived CDR1 and CDR2 are KGHDR and SFDVKD. The CDR3 has 16 amino acids. Trimming pared 4 bases from V and 5 bases from J, leaving 17 bases between. CDR3 in amino acids: CATSDRRSWGDNEQFF. The CDR3 DNA follows: TGTGCCACCAGTGACCGCCGGTCTTGGGGGGACAATGAGCAGTTCTTC.

The rearrangement joins TRBV7-9 to TRBJ1-2; tentatively, D is TRBD1 (6 bases). Trimming shortened V by 5 bases and J by 3 bases, and 13 bases separated the two germline ends. The CDR3 is made up of 14 amino acids. Germline-derived CDR1 and CDR2 are SEHNR and FQNEAQ (reference sequence). CDR3 sequence: CASSQGQGYYGYTF. CDR3 DNA sequence: TGTGCCAGCAGCCAGGGGCAGGGGTACTATGGCTACACCTTC.

The rearrangement uses TRBV9 and TRBJ2-7, with 11 bases fitting TRBD2. V shed 3 bases, J shed 2 bases, and the junction held 10 bases outside the gene matches. This CDR3 spans 17 amino acids. The V gene's germline CDR1 is SGDLS and CDR2 YYNGEE. The CDR3 DNA is TGTGCCAGCAGCGACTCTAGCGGGAGGAACCTCCCCTACGAGCAGTACTTC. It encodes CASSDSSGRNLPYEQYF. Based on the CDR3 plus reference TRBV9 and TRBJ2-7, the full variable domain is DSGVTQTPKHLITATGQRVTLRCSPRSGDLSVYWYQQSLDQGLQFLIQYYNGEERAKGNILERFSAQQFPDLHSELNLSSLELGDSALYFCASSDSSGRNLPYEQYFGPGTRLTVT.

The chain links TRBV3-1 (or the pseudogene TRBV3-2) to TRBJ1-3, with D maybe TRBD1 (5 bases). The CDR3 has 16 residues. Germline CDR1 and CDR2: LGHDT and YNNKEL (reference sequence). V was pared by 5 bases and J by 0 bases, with 14 bases between. In DNA, the CDR3 is TGTGCCAGCAGCGTCCCGTTAGGGGTCTCTGGAAACACCATATATTTT. Protein: CASSVPLGVSGNTIYF.

This clone was seen only once. The chain joins TRBV7-9 to TRBJ1-4; 7 bases are shared with TRBD1. V trimming: 5 bases; J trimming: 3 bases; junction bases outside the gene matches: 12. The CDR3 has 17 amino acids. Germline loops: CDR1 SEHNR, CDR2 FQNEAQ (reference sequence). CDR3: CASSGRTGGRANEKLFF. The CDR3 DNA follows: TGTGCCAGCAGCGGACGGACAGGCGGTAGGGCTAATGAAAAACTGTTTTTT.

The chain is built from TRBV21-1 and TRBJ2-7; the D segment call TRBD2 is taken from the table without a DNA check. TRBV21-1 counts as a pseudogene. The CDR3 covers 18 residues. Here the CDR3 DNA reads TGTGCCAGCAGCAAAGTACCTCTGAGGGAGCGGGGGCCCTACGAGCAGTACTTC. Amino acids: CASSKVPLRERGPYEQYF.

This sequence joins TRBV15 and TRBJ2-7; D not resolved. Germline CDR1 is LNHNV and CDR2 is YYDKDF (reference sequence). V lost 3 bases and J 0 bases, leaving 9 bases between the germline ends. The CDR3 is 14 amino acids. This chain's CDR3 is CATSSPPISYEQYF. Written as DNA, the CDR3 is TGTGCCACCAGCAGCCCCCCAATCTCCTACGAGCAGTACTTC.

The CDR3 DNA follows: TGTGCCAGCAGTTCCCCACAGGGCATCACAAGGGGAATAAAGTATGGCTACACCTTC. Translating gives CASSSPQGITRGIKYGYTF. V is TRBV28 and J is TRBJ1-2; perhaps TRBD1 as D (6 bases). The CDR3 has 19 residues. Trimming removed 4 bases at V and 5 bases at J, with 29 bases between. From germline, CDR1 is MDHEN and CDR2 SYDVKM.

J is TRBJ2-2 and V is TRBV3-1 (or the pseudogene TRBV3-2), with a weak D call TRBD1 (6 bases). This CDR3 comprises 16 residues. From germline, CDR1 is LGHDT and CDR2 YNNKEL (reference sequence). V lost 4 bases, J lost 1 base, and 13 bases lay in between. Written as DNA, the CDR3 is TGTGCCAGCAGCCGGGTCAGGGGCCAGAACACCGGGGAGCTGTTTTTT. Translation: CASSRVRGQNTGELFF.

The V gene is TRBV19, the J gene TRBJ2-7; D might be TRBD1 (6 bases). The germline V gene encodes CDR1 LNHDA and CDR2 SQIVND (reference sequence). The ends were cut back, 3 bases at V and 6 bases at J, with 12 bases in the middle. The CDR3 has 13 residues. CDR3 nucleotide sequence: TGTGCCAGTAGTATTGTGGCAGGGGTCGAGCAGTACTTC. This encodes CASSIVAGVEQYF. Combining the CDR3 with reference TRBV19 and TRBJ2-7 gives the whole variable domain DGGITQSPKYLFRKEGQNVTLSCEQNLNHDAMYWYRQDPGQGLRLIYYSQIVNDFQKGDIAEGYSVSREKKESFPLTVTSAQKNPTAFYLCASSIVAGVEQYFGPGTRLTVT.

V is TRBV7-8 and J is TRBJ2-5, with 7 bases identical to TRBD2. Per germline, CDR1 SGHVS and CDR2 FQNEAQ. V shed 3 bases, J shed 5 bases, and the junction held 12 bases outside the gene matches. The CDR3 contains 16 residues. CDR3 residues: CASSFFGGGPRETQYF. Written as DNA, the CDR3 is TGTGCCAGCAGCTTTTTCGGGGGAGGGCCGCGGGAGACCCAGTACTTC.

This sequence joins TRBV14 and TRBJ2-1; TRBD1 matches at 7 bases. This CDR3 region has 14 residues. V lost 4 bases and J lost 9; bases outside the gene matches: 9. Germline V lookup: CDR1 SGHDN, CDR2 FVKESK. CDR3 nucleotide sequence: TGTGCCAGCAGCCCGCCACGACAGGGAAGTGAGCAGTTCTTC. Translation: CASSPPRQGSEQFF.

This rearrangement joins TRBV29-1 to TRBJ2-3; 8 bases fit TRBD2. The trim removed 8 bases at V and 0 bases at J, leaving 7 bases unmatched. CDR3 length equals 14 residues. CDR1 is SQVTM, CDR2 ANQGSEA, per germline. The CDR3 loop is CSHLSGISTDTQYF. Written as DNA, the CDR3 is TGCAGCCACCTTAGCGGGATTAGCACAGATACGCAGTATTTT.

V usage is TRBV7-9 and J usage is TRBJ2-7, with D perhaps TRBD1 (5 bases). This CDR3 is built from 14 residues. The germline V gene encodes CDR1 SEHNR and CDR2 FQNEAQ (reference sequence). V lost 1 base to trimming and J lost 2 bases, with 9 bases between them. CDR3 nucleotide sequence: TGTGCCAGCAGCTTAGGGGGCGCAGCCTACGAGCAGTACTTC. Translating gives CASSLGGAAYEQYF.

V gene TRBV4-3 combines with J gene TRBJ1-1, with a weak D call TRBD1 (5 bases). The V gene lost 4 bases and the J gene lost 7 bases, with 16 bases spanning the gap. The CDR3 runs 14 residues. Germline V gives CDR1 LGHNA, CDR2 YSLEER. CDR3 sequence reads: CASSPRVGGYEAFF. Here the CDR3 DNA reads TGCGCCAGCAGCCCCCGGGTGGGGGGGTATGAAGCTTTCTTT.

This chain joins TRBV5-1 and TRBJ1-2, with 11 bases lining up with TRBD1. J was trimmed by 4 bases and V by 4 bases; bases with no gene match: 3. This CDR3 spans 14 amino acids. The V gene's germline CDR1 is SGHRS and CDR2 YFSETQ. DNA of the CDR3: TGCGCCAGCAGCCCCGGGACAGGGGGCTATGGCTACACCTTC. Translated: CASSPGTGGYGYTF.

V usage is TRBV4-3 and J usage is TRBJ1-2; 8 bases are shared with TRBD1. CDR1 LGHNA and CDR2 YSLEER come from the germline V gene. V was pared by 1 base and J by 2 bases, with 0 bases of the junction left unmatched. The CDR3 is 14 amino acids. This chain's CDR3 is CASSQGTGNYGYTF. In DNA, the CDR3 is TGCGCCAGCAGCCAAGGGACAGGGAACTATGGCTACACCTTC.

The rearrangement joins TRBV19 to TRBJ1-2; 7 positions agree with TRBD1. CDR1 LNHDA and CDR2 SQIVND come from the germline V gene (reference sequence). J gave up 4 bases and V 6 bases, and 2 bases lay outside the gene matches. This CDR3 comprises 12 residues. This CDR3 is CASRGQFYGYTF. The CDR3 bases are TGTGCCAGTAGGGGACAGTTCTATGGCTACACCTTC.

This CDR3 is CASSFIGQGRNSPLHF. CDR3 coding DNA: TGTGCCAGCAGTTTTATCGGACAGGGACGTAATTCACCCCTCCACTTT. This chain links TRBV27 with TRBJ1-6, with TRBD1 matching 8 bases. This CDR3 spans 16 amino acids. CDR1 and CDR2 from the germline V gene are MNHEY and SMNVEV (reference sequence). The V gene end was trimmed by 3 bases and the J gene end by 6 bases; junction bases not matched to a gene: 7.

The J gene is TRBJ2-3, the V gene TRBV10-2; TRBD1 matches at 9 bases. Per germline, CDR1 WSHSY and CDR2 SAAADI. With 6 bases clipped from V and 6 bases from J, the junction kept 16 bases outside the gene matches. CDR3 length equals 17 residues. CDR3 coding DNA: TGCGCCAGCAGCGAATCTTCCATGACAGGGGGTCGTGATACGCAGTATTTT. This sequence encodes CASSESSMTGGRDTQYF.

The chain couples TRBV4-3 to TRBJ1-2, with D possibly matching TRBD1 (6 bases). The ends were cut back, 4 bases at V and 2 bases at J, with 14 bases in the middle. Per the germline V gene, CDR1 is LGHNA and CDR2 is YSLEER. This CDR3 comprises 15 residues. The CDR3, as DNA: TGCGCCAGCAGCCCCGGACAGTCTCCCAACTATGGCTACACCTTC. This codes for CASSPGQSPNYGYTF.

This chain uses TRBV3-1 (or the pseudogene TRBV3-2) with TRBJ2-1, with TRBD2 matching 11 bases. The germline V gene encodes CDR1 LGHDT and CDR2 YNNKEL (reference sequence). V gave up 1 base and J gave up 4 bases; unmatched junction bases: 18. The CDR3 has 21 amino acids. CDR3 residues: CASSQVALVPTSGKAYNEQFF. The CDR3 DNA reads as TGTGCCAGCAGCCAAGTAGCATTGGTGCCGACTAGCGGGAAAGCTTACAATGAGCAGTTCTTC.

The chain uses TRBV18 and TRBJ1-5; 11 bases align to TRBD1. The trim removed 3 bases at V and 6 bases at J, leaving 13 bases unmatched. Germline values: CDR1 KGHSH, CDR2 LQKENI. The CDR3 has 18 residues. The CDR3 here is CASSPFAGQGGSGQPQHF. In nucleotides, the CDR3 is TGTGCCAGCTCACCCTTCGCGGGACAGGGGGGGTCCGGTCAGCCCCAGCATTTT.